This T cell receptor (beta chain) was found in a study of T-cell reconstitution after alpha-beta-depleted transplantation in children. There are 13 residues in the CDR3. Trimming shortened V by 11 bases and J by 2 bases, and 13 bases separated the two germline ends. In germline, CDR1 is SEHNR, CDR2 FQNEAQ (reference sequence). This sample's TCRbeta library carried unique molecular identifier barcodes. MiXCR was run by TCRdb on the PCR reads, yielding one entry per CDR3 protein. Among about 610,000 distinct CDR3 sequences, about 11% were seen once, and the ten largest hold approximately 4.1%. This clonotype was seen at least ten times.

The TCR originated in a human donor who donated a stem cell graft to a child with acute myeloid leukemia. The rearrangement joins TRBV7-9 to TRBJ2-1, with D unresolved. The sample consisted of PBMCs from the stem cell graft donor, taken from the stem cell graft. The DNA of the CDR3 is TGTGCCGTCCCCTCAGGCCCCTACAATGAGCAGTTCTTC. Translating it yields CAVPSGPYNEQFF.